Presented here are 9 T cell receptor beta chains from one specimen sequenced in a study of beta chain features in type 1 diabetes. Notes on the study in general: In every one of the four CD4+ subsets, TCRB CDR3s were moderately but significantly shorter in Type 1 diabetes patients.

No cognate antigen is known for these TCRs. The authors reverse transcribed all of the isolated RNA, so sequencing captured expressed TCRB transcripts. Measured with immunoSEQ multiplex PCR; TCRdb has only the in-frame clones, and not every one. In the table there are approximately 170,000 clones, approximately 8.1% of which are singletons. The sequenced sample consisted of central memory CD4+ T cells from blood. These receptors were obtained from a young man with type 1 diabetes.

This clone was recorded a few times. The rearrangement uses TRBV7-2 and TRBJ2-3; 9 bases are shared with TRBD2. CDR1 and CDR2 from the germline V gene are SGHTA and FQGNSA. The CDR3 spans 15 residues. Germline trimming cut 5 bases from V and 1 base from J; bases unmatched to any gene: 4. DNA for the CDR3: TGTGCCAGCAGCCGGAAGCGGGGGGGCACAGATACGCAGTATTTT. It is translated as CASSRKRGGTDTQYF. Filled out from reference TRBV7-2 and TRBJ2-3, the complete variable domain reads GAGVSQSPSNKVTEKGKDVELRCDPISGHTALYWYRQSLGQGLEFLIYFQGNSAPDKSGLPSDRFSAERTGGSVSTLTIQRTQQEDSAVYLCASSRKRGGTDTQYFGPGTRLTVL.

There are a few counts of this clone. The J gene is TRBJ2-2, the V gene TRBV28, with 9 bases aligning to TRBD1. The CDR3 consists of 15 residues. The V gene end was trimmed by 0 bases and the J gene end by 8 bases; junction bases not matched to a gene: 4. Germline V CDR1 and CDR2: MDHEN, SYDVKM. The CDR3 coding sequence is TGTGCCAGCAGTTTATGGGACAGGGGTCAAGGGGAGCTGTTTTTT. Protein sequence: CASSLWDRGQGELFF.

There are a few counts of this clone. The gene calls are TRBV6-6 and TRBJ1-5; 7 bases fit TRBD1. Germline CDR1 reads MNHNY; CDR2 reads SVGAGI (reference sequence). This CDR3 spans 15 amino acids. The ends lost 5 bases at V and 3 bases at J; junction bases unmatched: 7. The CDR3 DNA reads TGTGCCAGCAGTGCGACAGGGTCGCCCAATCAGCCCCAGCATTTT. This codes for CASSATGSPNQPQHF.

This clone was recorded at least ten times. The V and J genes are TRBV18 and TRBJ2-1; 12 bases are a match to TRBD1. This CDR3 is 18 amino acids long. V lost 3 bases, J lost 7 bases, and 13 bases stayed unmatched. Germline CDR1 is KGHSH and CDR2 is LQKENI. CDR3 coding DNA: TGTGCCAGCTCACCCATAGCCCCGGGACAGGGGGCGCAGAATGAGCAGTTCTTC. Its protein product is CASSPIAPGQGAQNEQFF.

This clone was seen more than once but under ten times. The genes are TRBV6-6 and TRBJ1-2; TRBD1 matches 7 bases. Trimming took 0 bases from V and 5 from J; bases not matched to a gene: 3. CDR3 size: 14 residues. CDR1 and CDR2 (germline): MNHNY, SVGAGI (reference sequence). The CDR3, as DNA: TGTGCCAGCAGTTACTCCGGGACAGCTTATGGCTACACCTTC. Its translation: CASSYSGTAYGYTF.

Note on this clone: Other DNA sequences in this specimen translate into the identical CDR3. V is TRBV11-2 and J is TRBJ1-1; D is perhaps TRBD1 (6 bases). Trimming took off 3 bases at V and 5 bases at J, with 10 bases between the two ends. Per germline, CDR1 SGHAT and CDR2 FQNNGV. The CDR3 runs 13 residues. The DNA of the CDR3 is TGTGCCAGCAGCTTTACAGGGAGAACTGAAGCTTTCTTT. It specifies CASSFTGRTEAFF.

A remark on this clone: This may stem from a read error, because a much larger clone lies one nucleotide away. V usage is TRBV7-9 and J usage is TRBJ2-2, with D perhaps matching TRBD1 (6 bases). The V and J ends lost 5 bases and 1 base respectively, with 8 bases between them. CDR3 length: 14 residues. CDR1 and CDR2 from the germline V gene are SEHNR and FQNEAQ (reference sequence). The CDR3 sequence: CASSPTGNTGELFF. The CDR3 DNA reads TGTGCCAGCAGCCCGACAGGGAACACCGGGGAGCTGTTTTTT.

The chain recombines TRBV6-5 with TRBJ2-7, with D hard to call. Trimming removed 5 bases at V and 4 bases at J, with 6 bases between. Germline CDR1 is MNHEY and CDR2 is SVGAGI. The CDR3 extends over 11 amino acids. The CDR3 here is CASSERYEQYF. The CDR3 nucleotides read TGTGCCAGCAGTGAGCGTTACGAGCAGTACTTC.

This clone was counted between two and nine times. This chain connects TRBV6-5 to TRBJ1-1; 11 bases fit TRBD1. With 6 bases clipped from V and 4 bases from J, the junction kept 4 bases outside the gene matches. Germline V gene lookup returns CDR1 MNHEY and CDR2 SVGAGI. This CDR3 comprises 14 residues. The CDR3 DNA follows: TGTGCCAGCAGGGGACAGGGGGGATCCACTGAAGCTTTCTTT. It specifies CASRGQGGSTEAFF.